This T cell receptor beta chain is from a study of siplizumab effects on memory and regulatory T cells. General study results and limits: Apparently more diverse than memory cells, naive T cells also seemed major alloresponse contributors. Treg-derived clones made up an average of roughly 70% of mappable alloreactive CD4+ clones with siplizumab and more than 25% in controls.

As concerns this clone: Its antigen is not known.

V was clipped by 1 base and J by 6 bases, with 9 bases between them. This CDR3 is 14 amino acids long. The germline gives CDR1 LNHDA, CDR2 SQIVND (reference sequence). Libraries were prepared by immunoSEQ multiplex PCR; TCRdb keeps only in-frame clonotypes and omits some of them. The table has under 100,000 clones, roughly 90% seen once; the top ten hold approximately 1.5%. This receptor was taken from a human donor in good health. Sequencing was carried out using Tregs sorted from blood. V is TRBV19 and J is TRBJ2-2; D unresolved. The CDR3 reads CASSIGGFAGELFF. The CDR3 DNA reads TGTGCCAGTAGTATAGGAGGATTCGCCGGGGAGCTGTTTTTT.